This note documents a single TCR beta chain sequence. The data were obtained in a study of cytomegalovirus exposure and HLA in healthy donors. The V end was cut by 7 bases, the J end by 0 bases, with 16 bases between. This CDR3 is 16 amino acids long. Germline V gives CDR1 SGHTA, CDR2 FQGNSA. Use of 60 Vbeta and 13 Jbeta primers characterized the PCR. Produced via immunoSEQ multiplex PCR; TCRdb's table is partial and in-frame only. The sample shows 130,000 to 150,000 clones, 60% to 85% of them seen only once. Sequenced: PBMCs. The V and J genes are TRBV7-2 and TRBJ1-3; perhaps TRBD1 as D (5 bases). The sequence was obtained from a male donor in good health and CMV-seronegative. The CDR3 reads CASTILSTVSGNTIYF. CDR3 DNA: TGTGCCAGCACCATACTGTCGACAGTCTCTGGAAACACCATATATTTT.